This T cell receptor (beta chain) comes out of a study of blood T cell repertoires in COVID-19. Study at large: Italy, Spain and the United States were the sources of the convalescent and acute COVID-19 samples.

CDR3 length equals 14 residues. Germline V gene sequence: CDR1 LNHDA, CDR2 SQIVND (reference sequence). V shed 5 bases, J shed 1 base, and the junction held 4 bases outside the gene matches. In the study's own analysis: Reference gene primers were amplified, and this amplification served to estimate nucleated cell counts. Assay used: immunoSEQ multiplex PCR; TCRdb lists only in-frame clones, some missing. D and trimming were read from the DNA, whereas the V and J calls and clone size are those reported in that table. The table includes some 260,000 clones, more than 70% detected once. The sample consisted of peripheral blood. The chain recombines TRBV19 with TRBJ1-2; 7 bases agree with TRBD1. The TCR was taken from a woman aged 40 to 50 who had recovered from COVID-19. CDR3 in DNA: TGTGCCAGTAGTGTAACAGGGGTTAACTATGGCTACACCTTC. Translated: CASSVTGVNYGYTF.